This T cell receptor beta chain was sequenced in a study of blood T cell repertoires in COVID-19. On the study more broadly: Nucleic acid was either cDNA or gDNA, and it came from T cells, B-cell-depleted T cells, or PBMCs.

Across about two dozen US areas, participants ranged in age from about 18 to 90 years. Each recovered donor of Cohort 3 presented with two negative PCRs, clearance, or symptom resolution. Sequencing was performed with immunoSEQ multiplex PCR; in TCRdb, only in-frame clones are kept and a portion is missing. The table has under 300,000 clones, over 75% seen once; the top ten hold roughly a sixth. V was shortened by 6 bases and J by 4 bases, with 15 bases between the two germline ends. There are 15 residues in the CDR3. Germline CDR1 is SNHLY and CDR2 is FYNNEI. The chain is built from TRBV2 and TRBJ1-4, with D perhaps TRBD1 (5 bases). The specimen was PBMCs or T cells enriched from blood (not recorded which). This receptor was identified in a man between 18 and 35 years old who had recovered from COVID-19. CDR3 protein: CASSWTPSSNEKLFF. Written as DNA, the CDR3 is TGTGCCAGCAGCTGGACACCGTCAAGTAATGAAAAACTGTTTTTT.